The entry below gives a single T cell receptor (beta chain) sequence along with its context. Its matching antigen is unknown. This record comes from a study of shared clonotypes between healthy human individuals. Whole-study results and caveats: Compared with memory subsets, naive subsets generally had larger estimated richness.

The test was conducted at deep level. Profiled with immunoSEQ multiplex PCR; TCRdb holds only in-frame clones, not every one. The data contain roughly 1,100,000 clones, around 76% of them seen just once; the ten biggest clones take up approximately 1.5%. Germline values: CDR1 MNHEY, CDR2 SVGAGI. The CDR3 has 14 amino acids. With 7 bases removed from V and 4 bases from J, the gap between germline ends came to 15 bases. This sequence originates from a man aged 18 to 30 in good health. Source material: memory CD4+ T cells sorted from blood. Subset of the sample: CD45RA-negative fraction. The chain has TRBV6-5 and TRBJ2-3, with D possibly being TRBD1 or TRBD2 (5 bases each). CDR3: CASKRGELADTQYF. The CDR3 nucleotides are TGTGCCAGCAAAAGAGGGGAATTGGCAGATACGCAGTATTTT.